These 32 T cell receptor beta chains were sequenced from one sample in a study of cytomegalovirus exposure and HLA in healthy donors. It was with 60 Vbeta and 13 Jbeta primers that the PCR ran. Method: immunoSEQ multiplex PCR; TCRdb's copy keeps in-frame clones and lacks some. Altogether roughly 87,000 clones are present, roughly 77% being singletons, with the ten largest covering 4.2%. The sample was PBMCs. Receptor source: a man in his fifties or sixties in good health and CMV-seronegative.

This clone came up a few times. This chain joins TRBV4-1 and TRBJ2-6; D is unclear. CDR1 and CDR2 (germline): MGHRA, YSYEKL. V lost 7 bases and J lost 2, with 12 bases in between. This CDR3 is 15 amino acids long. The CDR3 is CASTQSAAGANVLTF. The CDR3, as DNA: TGCGCCAGCACCCAGTCGGCGGCTGGGGCCAACGTCCTGACTTTC.

The CDR3 DNA reads TGTGCCAGCAAGATACAGGGGCCTATCCAAGAGACCCAGTACTTC. Amino acids: CASKIQGPIQETQYF. This sequence joins TRBV2 and TRBJ2-5, with TRBD1 matching 7 bases. Trimming removed 7 bases from V and 1 base from J; junction bases left unmatched: 9. The CDR3 covers 15 residues. The germline V gene encodes CDR1 SNHLY and CDR2 FYNNEI.

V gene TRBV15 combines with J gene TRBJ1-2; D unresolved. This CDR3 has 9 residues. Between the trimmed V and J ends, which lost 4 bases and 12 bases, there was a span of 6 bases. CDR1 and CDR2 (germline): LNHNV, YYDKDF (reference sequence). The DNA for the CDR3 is TGTGCCACCAGCATAGACAACACCTTC. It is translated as CATSIDNTF.

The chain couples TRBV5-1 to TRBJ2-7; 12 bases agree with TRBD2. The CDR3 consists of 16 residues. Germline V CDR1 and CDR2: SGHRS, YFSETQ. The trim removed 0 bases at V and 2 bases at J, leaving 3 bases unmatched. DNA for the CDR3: TGCGCCAGCAGCTTGGTGCCTAGCGGGGGGGCCTACGAGCAGTACTTC. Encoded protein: CASSLVPSGGAYEQYF.

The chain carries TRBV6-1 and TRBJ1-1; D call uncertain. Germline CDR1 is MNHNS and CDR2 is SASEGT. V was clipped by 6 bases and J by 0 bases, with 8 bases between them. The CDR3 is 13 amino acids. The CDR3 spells CASSLALNTEAFF. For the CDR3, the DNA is TGTGCCAGCAGCCTAGCGTTGAACACTGAAGCTTTCTTT.

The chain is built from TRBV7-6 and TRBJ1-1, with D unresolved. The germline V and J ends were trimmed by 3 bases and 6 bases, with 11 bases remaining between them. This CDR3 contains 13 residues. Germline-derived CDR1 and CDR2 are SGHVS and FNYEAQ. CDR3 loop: CASSFGPEAEAFF. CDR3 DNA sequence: TGTGCCAGCAGCTTTGGACCGGAGGCTGAAGCTTTCTTT.

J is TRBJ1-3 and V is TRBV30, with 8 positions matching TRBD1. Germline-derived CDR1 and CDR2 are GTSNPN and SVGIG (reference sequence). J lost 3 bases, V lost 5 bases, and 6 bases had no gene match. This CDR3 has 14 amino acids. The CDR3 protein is CAWGVGTGGNTIYF. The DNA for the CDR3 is TGTGCCTGGGGGGTTGGGACAGGTGGAAACACCATATATTTT. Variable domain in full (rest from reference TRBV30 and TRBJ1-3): SQTIHQWPATLVQPVGSPLSLECTVEGTSNPNLYWYRQAAGRGLQLLFYSVGIGQISSEVPQNLSASRPQDRQFILSSKKLLLSDSGFYLCAWGVGTGGNTIYFGEGSWLTVV.

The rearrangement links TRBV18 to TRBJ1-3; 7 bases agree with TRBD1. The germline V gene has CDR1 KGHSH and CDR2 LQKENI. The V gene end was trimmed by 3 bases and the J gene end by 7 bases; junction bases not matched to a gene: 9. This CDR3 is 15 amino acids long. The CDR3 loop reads CASSPPTGQRNTIYF. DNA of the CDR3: TGTGCCAGCTCACCCCCGACAGGGCAACGGAACACCATATATTTT.

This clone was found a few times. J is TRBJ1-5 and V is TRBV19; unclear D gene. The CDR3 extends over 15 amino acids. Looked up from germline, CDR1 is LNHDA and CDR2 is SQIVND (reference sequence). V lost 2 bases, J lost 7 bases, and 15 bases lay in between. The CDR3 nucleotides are TGTGCCAGTAGTATAAAGTTCGGGGTTGGGCAGCCCCAGCATTTT. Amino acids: CASSIKFGVGQPQHF.

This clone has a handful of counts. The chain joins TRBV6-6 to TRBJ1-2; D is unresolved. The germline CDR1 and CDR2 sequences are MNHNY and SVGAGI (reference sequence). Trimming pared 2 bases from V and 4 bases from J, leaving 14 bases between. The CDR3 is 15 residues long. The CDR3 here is CASSYPPRRIYGYTF. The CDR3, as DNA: TGTGCCAGCAGTTACCCGCCTAGGCGGATCTATGGCTACACCTTC.

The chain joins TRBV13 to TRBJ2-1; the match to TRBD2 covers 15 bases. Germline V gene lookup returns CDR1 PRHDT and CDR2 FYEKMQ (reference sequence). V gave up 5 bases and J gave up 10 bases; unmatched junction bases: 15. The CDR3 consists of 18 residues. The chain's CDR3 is CASSQGTSGGPPGREQFF. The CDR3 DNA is TGTGCCAGCAGCCAAGGGACTAGCGGGGGGCCACCTGGGAGGGAGCAGTTCTTC. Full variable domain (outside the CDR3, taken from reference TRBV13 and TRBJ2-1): AAGVIQSPRHLIKEKRETATLKCYPIPRHDTVYWYQQGPGQDPQFLISFYEKMQSDKGSIPDRFSAQQFSDYHSELNMSSLELGDSALYFCASSQGTSGGPPGREQFFGPGTRLTVL.

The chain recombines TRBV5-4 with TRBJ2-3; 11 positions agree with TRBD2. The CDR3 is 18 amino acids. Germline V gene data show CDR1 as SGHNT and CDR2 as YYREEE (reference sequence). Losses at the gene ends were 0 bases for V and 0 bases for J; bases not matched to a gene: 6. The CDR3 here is CASSLGLAGPPSTDTQYF. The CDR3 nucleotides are TGTGCCAGCAGCTTGGGACTAGCGGGGCCGCCAAGCACAGATACGCAGTATTTT.

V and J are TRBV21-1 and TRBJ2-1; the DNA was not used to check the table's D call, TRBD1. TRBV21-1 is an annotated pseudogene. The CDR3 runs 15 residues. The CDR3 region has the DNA TGTGCCAGCAGCAAAGACAGGGGCTCCTACAATGAGCAGTTCTTC. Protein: CASSKDRGSYNEQFF.

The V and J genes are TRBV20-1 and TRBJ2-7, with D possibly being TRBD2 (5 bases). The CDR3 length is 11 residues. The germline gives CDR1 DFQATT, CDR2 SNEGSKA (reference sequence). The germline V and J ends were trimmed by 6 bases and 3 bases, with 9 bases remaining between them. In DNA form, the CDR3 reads TGCAGTGCGGGAGACATCTACGAGCAGTACTTC. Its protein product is CSAGDIYEQYF.

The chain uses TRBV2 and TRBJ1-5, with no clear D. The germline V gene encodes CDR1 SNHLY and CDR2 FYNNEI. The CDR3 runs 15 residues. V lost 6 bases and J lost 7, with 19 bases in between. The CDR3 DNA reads TGTGCCAGCAGCTGGGATTCCGGAGGAGGCCAGCCCCAGCATTTT. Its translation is CASSWDSGGGQPQHF.

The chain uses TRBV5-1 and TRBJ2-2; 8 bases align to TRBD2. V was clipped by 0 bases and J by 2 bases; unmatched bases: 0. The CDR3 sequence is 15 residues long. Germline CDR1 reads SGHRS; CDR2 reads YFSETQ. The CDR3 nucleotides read TGCGCCAGCAGCTTGGGGACTAGCAACACCGGGGAGCTGTTTTTT. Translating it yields CASSLGTSNTGELFF.

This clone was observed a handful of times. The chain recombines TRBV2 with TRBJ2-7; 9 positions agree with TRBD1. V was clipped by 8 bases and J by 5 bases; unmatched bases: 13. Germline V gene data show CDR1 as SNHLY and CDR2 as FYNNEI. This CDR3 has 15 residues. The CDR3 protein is CASVTDRDRVHEQYF. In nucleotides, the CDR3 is TGTGCCAGCGTAACCGACCGGGACAGGGTACACGAGCAGTACTTC.

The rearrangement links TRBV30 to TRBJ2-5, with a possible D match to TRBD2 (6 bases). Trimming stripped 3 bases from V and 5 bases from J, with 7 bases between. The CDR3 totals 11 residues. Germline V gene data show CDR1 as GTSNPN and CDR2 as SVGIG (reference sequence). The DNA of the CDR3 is TGTGCCTGGAGACGGGGGGAGACCCAGTACTTC. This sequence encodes CAWRRGETQYF.

CDR3 protein: CASSLEMGGRKGETF. The CDR3 DNA reads TGTGCCAGCAGCCTGGAAATGGGCGGGCGAAAGGGTGAGACCTTC. The rearrangement joins TRBV7-9 to TRBJ1-2; no firm D call. Trimming left V 5 bases short and J 14 bases short, with 27 bases between. This CDR3 has 15 amino acids. Germline CDR1 and CDR2: SEHNR and FQNEAQ (reference sequence). Using reference TRBV7-9 and TRBJ1-2 for the parts outside the CDR3, the full variable domain is DTGVSQNPRHKITKRGQNVTFRCDPISEHNRLYWYRQTLGQGPEFLTYFQNEAQLEKSRLLSDRFSAERPKGSFSTLEIQRTEQGDSAMYLCASSLEMGGRKGETFGSGTRLTVV.

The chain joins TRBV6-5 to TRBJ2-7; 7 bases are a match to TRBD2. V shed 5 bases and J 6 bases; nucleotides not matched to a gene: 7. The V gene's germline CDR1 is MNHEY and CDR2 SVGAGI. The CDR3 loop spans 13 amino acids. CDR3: CASSILSGVEQYF. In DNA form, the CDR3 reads TGTGCCAGCAGTATTTTGAGCGGGGTCGAGCAGTACTTC.

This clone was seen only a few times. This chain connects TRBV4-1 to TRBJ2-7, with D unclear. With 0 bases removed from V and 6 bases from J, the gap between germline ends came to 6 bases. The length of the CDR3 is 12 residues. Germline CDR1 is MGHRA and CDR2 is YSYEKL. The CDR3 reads CASSQDRSEQYF. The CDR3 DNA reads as TGCGCCAGCAGCCAAGATCGGAGCGAGCAGTACTTC.

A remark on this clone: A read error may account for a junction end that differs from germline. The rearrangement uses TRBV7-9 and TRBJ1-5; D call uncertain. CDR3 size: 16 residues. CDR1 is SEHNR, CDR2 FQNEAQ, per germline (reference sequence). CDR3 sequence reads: CSSSLSAGVGNQPQHF. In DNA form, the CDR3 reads TGTTCCAGCAGCTTAAGCGCCGGGGTTGGCAATCAGCCCCAGCATTTT.

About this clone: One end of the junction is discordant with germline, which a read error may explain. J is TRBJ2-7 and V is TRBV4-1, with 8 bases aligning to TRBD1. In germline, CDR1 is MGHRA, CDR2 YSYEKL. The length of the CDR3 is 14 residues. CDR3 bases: TGTGCCAGCAGCCAGGGGGCGAGCCTGTACGAGCAGTACTTC. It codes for CASSQGASLYEQYF.

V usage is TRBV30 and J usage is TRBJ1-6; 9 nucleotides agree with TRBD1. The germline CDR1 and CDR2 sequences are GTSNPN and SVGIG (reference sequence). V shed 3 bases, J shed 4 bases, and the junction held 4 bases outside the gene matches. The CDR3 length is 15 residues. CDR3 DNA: TGTGCCTGGAGCCCTGACAGGGGGTATAATTCACCCCTCCACTTT. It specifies CAWSPDRGYNSPLHF.

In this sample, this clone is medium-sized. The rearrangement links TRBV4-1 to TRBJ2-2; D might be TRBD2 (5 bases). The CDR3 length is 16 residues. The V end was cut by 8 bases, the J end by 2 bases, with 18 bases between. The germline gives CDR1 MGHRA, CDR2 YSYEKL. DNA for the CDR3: TGCGCCAGCCGCGAGCAGTTTGCGGGTAACACCGGGGAGCTGTTTTTT. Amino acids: CASREQFAGNTGELFF.

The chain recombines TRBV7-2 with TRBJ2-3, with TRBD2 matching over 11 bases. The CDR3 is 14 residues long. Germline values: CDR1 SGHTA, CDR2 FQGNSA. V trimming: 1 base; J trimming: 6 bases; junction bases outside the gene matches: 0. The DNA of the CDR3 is TGTGCCAGCAGCTTAGTAGCGGGGGGGGATACGCAGTATTTT. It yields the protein CASSLVAGGDTQYF. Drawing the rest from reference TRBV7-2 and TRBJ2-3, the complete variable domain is GAGVSQSPSNKVTEKGKDVELRCDPISGHTALYWYRQSLGQGLEFLIYFQGNSAPDKSGLPSDRFSAERTGGSVSTLTIQRTQQEDSAVYLCASSLVAGGDTQYFGPGTRLTVL.

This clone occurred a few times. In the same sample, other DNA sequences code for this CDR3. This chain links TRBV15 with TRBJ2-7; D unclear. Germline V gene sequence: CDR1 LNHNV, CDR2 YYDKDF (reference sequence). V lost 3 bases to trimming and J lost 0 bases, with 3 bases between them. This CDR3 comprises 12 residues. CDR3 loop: CATSSGSYEQYF. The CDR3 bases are TGTGCCACCAGCAGCGGCTCCTACGAGCAGTACTTC.

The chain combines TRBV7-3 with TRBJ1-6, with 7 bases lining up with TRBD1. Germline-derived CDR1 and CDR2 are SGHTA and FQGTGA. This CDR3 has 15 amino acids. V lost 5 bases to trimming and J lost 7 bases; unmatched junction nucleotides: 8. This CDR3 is CASSPSGTENSPLHF. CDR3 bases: TGTGCCAGCAGCCCGTCCGGGACAGAAAATTCACCCCTCCACTTT.

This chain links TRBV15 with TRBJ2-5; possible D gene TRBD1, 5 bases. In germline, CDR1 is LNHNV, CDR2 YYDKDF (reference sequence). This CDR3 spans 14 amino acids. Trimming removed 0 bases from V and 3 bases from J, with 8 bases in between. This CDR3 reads CATSRDFREETQYF. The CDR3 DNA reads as TGTGCCACCAGCAGAGATTTCAGGGAAGAGACCCAGTACTTC.

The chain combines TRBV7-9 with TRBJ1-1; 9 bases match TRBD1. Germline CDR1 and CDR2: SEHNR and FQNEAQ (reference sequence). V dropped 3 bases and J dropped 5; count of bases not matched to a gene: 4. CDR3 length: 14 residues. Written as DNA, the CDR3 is TGTGCCAGCAGCTTGGGACAGGGAGAAACTGAAGCTTTCTTT. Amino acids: CASSLGQGETEAFF. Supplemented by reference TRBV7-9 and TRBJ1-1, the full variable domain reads DTGVSQNPRHKITKRGQNVTFRCDPISEHNRLYWYRQTLGQGPEFLTYFQNEAQLEKSRLLSDRFSAERPKGSFSTLEIQRTEQGDSAMYLCASSLGQGETEAFFGQGTRLTVV.

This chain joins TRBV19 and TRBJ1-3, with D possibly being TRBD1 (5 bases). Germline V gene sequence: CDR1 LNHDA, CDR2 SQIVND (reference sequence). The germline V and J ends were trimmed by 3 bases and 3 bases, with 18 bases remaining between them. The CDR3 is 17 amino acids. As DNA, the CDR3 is TGTGCCAGTAGTATTCCGGACATCGCCTTGGATGGAAACACCATATATTTT. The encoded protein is CASSIPDIALDGNTIYF.

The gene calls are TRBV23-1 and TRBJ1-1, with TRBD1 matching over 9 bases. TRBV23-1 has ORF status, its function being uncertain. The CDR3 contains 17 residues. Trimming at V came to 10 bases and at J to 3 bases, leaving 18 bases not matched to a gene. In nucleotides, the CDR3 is TGCGCCACCCCCCCCATCGGCACAGGGGGCAGGGACACTGAAGCTTTCTTT. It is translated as CATPPIGTGGRDTEAFF.